This paragraph reports one TCR beta chain. Its cognate antigen is unknown. The second PCR ran about 7 to 12 cycles with a sample-barcoded 5' primer and J-beta primers. TCRdb reprocessed the 5' RACE reads with MiXCR, giving one entry per CDR3 protein. The sample includes around 990,000 distinct CDR3 sequences, about 25% of them seen just once. This entry belongs to a study of blood T cells in healthy people across ages. Background on the study: With template switching, about one barcoded beta molecule was captured per two T cells.

The study's findings and limits: TCR beta diversity tracked closely with naive T cell percentage.

Germline V CDR1 and CDR2: KGHDR, SFDVKD. CDR3 size: 14 residues. The junction had 11 bases not matched to a gene; V was cut back by 9 bases and J by 9 bases. The same specimen was also included in a second study, on T cells of mothers and their children. From that study: During the second PCR, the M1S primer introduced sample barcodes along with 2-4 random nucleotides. Sequencing got over 9 million TCR beta CDR3 reads from each mother and several million from each child.

This receptor was obtained from a girl aged 2-10 years in good health. The chain combines TRBV24-1 with TRBJ2-1, with 9 positions matching TRBD1. Source material: blood. This chain's CDR3 is CATGGQGIGGEQFF. For the CDR3, the DNA is TGTGCCACCGGCGGACAGGGGATCGGGGGTGAGCAGTTCTTC.